This TCR beta chain was sequenced in a study of blood T cell repertoires in COVID-19. Whole-study context: Sample material is recorded as cDNA or gDNA derived from T cells, B-cell-depleted T cells, or PBMCs.

This table comes from immunoSEQ multiplex PCR, and its TCRdb copy is limited to in-frame clones, with some not included. The table lists 250,000 to 350,000 clones, 85% of them singletons. This clone was recorded once. The sample comprised peripheral blood. The receptor comes from a woman in her fifties or sixties with active or convalescent COVID-19.

DNA for the CDR3: TGCGCCAGCAGCGCAGGAAAGACTAGCGGGAGGTACGAGCAGTACTTC. This encodes CASSAGKTSGRYEQYF. The chain recombines TRBV5-1 with TRBJ2-7; the match to TRBD2 covers 13 bases. Germline V CDR1 and CDR2: SGHRS, YFSETQ. J gave up 4 bases and V 4 bases, and 8 bases lay outside the gene matches. This CDR3 is built from 16 residues.